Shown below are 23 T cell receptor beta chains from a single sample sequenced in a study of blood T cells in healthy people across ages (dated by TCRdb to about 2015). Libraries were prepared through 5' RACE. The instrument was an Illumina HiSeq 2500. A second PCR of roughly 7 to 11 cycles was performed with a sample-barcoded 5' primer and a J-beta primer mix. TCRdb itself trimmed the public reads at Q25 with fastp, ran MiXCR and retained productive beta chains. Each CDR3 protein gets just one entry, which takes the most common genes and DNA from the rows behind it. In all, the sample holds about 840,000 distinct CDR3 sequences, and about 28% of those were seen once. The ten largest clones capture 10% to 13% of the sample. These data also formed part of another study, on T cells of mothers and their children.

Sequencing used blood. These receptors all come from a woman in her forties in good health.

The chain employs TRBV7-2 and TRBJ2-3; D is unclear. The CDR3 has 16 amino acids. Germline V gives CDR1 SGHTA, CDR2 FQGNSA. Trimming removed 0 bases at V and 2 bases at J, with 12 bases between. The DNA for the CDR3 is TGTGCCAGCAGCTTAGCGCTACTGGACCTCACAGATACGCAGTATTTT. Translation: CASSLALLDLTDTQYF.

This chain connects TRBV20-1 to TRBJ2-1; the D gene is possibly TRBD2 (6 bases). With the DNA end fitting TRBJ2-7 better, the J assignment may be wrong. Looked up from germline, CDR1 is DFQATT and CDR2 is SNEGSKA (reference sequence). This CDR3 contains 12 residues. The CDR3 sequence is CSAAGTLYEQYF. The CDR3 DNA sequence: TGCAGTGCTGCCGGGACTTTATACGAGCAGTACTTC.

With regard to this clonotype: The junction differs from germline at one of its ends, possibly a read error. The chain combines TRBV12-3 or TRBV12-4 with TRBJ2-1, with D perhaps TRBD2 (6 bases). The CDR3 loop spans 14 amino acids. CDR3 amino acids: CACSLMGGRETQFF. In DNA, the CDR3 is TGTGCCTGCAGTTTAATGGGGGGTAGAGAGACCCAGTTCTTC.

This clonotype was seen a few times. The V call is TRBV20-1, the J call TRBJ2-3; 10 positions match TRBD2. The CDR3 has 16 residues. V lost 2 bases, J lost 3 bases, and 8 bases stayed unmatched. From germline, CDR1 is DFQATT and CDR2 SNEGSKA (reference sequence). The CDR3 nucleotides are TGCAGTGCTAGAACACGTAGCGGGGGGTCGACAGATACGCAGTATTTT. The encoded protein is CSARTRSGGSTDTQYF.

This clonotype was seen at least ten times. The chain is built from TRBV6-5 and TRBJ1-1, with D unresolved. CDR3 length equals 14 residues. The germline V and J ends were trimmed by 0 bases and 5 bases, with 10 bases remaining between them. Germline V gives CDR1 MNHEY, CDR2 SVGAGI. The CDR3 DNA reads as TGTGCCAGCAGTTACTCGAATCGGCCAACTGAAGCTTTCTTT. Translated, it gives CASSYSNRPTEAFF.

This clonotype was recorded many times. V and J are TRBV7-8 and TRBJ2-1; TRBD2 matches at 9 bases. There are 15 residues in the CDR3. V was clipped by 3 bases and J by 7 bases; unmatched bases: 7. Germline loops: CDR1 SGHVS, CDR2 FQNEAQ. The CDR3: CASSFVPSGANEQFF. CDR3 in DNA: TGTGCCAGCAGCTTCGTACCTAGCGGGGCAAATGAGCAGTTCTTC. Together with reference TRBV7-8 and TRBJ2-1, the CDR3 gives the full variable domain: GAGVSQSPRYKVAKRGQDVALRCDPISGHVSLFWYQQALGQGPEFLTYFQNEAQLDKSGLPSDRFFAERPEGSVSTLKIQRTQQEDSAVYLCASSFVPSGANEQFFGPGTRLTVL.

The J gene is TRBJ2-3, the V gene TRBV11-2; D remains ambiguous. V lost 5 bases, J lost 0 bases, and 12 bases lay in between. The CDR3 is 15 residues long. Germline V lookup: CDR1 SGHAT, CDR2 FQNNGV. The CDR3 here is CASSVRPPSTDTQYF. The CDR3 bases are TGTGCCAGCAGCGTGAGGCCTCCTAGCACAGATACGCAGTATTTT.

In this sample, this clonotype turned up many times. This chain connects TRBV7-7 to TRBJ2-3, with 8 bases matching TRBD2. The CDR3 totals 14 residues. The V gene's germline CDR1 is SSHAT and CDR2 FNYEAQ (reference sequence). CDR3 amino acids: CASGEGPTTDTQYF. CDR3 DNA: TGTGCTAGCGGGGAGGGTCCGACCACAGATACGCAGTATTTT.

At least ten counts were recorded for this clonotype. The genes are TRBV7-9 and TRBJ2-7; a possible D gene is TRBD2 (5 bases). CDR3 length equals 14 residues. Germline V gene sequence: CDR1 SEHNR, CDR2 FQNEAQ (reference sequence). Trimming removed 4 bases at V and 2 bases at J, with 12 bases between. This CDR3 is CASSSYIGAYEQYF. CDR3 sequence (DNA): TGTGCCAGCAGCTCATACATCGGGGCCTACGAGCAGTACTTC. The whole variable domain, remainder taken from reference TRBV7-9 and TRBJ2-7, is DTGVSQNPRHKITKRGQNVTFRCDPISEHNRLYWYRQTLGQGPEFLTYFQNEAQLEKSRLLSDRFSAERPKGSFSTLEIQRTEQGDSAMYLCASSSYIGAYEQYFGPGTRLTVT.

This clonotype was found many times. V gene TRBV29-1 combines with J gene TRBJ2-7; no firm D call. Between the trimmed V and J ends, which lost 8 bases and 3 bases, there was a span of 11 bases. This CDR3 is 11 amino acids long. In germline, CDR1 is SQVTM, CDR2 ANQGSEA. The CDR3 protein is CSYQSSYEQYF. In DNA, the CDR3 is TGCAGCTACCAATCCAGCTACGAGCAGTACTTC.

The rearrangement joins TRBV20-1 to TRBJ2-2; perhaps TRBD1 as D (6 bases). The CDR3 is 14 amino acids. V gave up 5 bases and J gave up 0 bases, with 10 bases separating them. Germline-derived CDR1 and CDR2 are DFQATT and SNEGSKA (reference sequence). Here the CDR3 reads CSAQTGANTGELFF. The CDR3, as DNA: TGCAGTGCTCAGACAGGTGCGAACACCGGGGAGCTGTTTTTT.

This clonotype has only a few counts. CDR3 DNA sequence: TGTGCCATCAGTCAGGGGATGGACAATCAGCCCCAGCATTTT. Amino acids: CAISQGMDNQPQHF. The rearrangement joins TRBV10-3 to TRBJ1-5, with a tentative D call TRBD1 (6 bases). CDR3 length equals 14 residues. The V gene lost 5 bases and the J gene lost 3 bases, with 11 bases spanning the gap. Looked up from germline, CDR1 is ENHRY and CDR2 is SYGVKD.

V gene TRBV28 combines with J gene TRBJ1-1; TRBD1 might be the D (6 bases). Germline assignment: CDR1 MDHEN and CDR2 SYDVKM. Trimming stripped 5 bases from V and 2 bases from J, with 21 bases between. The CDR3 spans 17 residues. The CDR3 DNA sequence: TGTGCCAGCAGTCACAGGGCGGGACGGACGCGAAACACTGAAGCTTTCTTT. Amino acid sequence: CASSHRAGRTRNTEAFF.

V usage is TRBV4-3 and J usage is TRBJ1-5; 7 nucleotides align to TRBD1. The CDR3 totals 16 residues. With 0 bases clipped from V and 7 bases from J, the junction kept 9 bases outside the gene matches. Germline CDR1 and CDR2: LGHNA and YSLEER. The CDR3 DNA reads TGCGCCAGCAGCCAAGACACCCGACAGGGAAAGCAGCCCCAGCATTTT. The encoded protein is CASSQDTRQGKQPQHF.

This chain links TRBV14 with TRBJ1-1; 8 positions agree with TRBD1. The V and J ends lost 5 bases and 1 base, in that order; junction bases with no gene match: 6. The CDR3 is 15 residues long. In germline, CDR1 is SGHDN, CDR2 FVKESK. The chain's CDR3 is CASSGGTGGNTEAFF. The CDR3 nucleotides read TGTGCCAGCAGCGGGGGGACAGGAGGGAACACTGAAGCTTTCTTT.

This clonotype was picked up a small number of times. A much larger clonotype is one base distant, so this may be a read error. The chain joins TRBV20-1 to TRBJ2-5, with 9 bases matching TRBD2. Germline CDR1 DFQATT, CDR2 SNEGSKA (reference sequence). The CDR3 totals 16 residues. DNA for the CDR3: TGCAGTACTAGAGGATCTAGCGGGGCTTTCCAAGAGACCCAGTACTTC. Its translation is CSTRGSSGAFQETQYF.

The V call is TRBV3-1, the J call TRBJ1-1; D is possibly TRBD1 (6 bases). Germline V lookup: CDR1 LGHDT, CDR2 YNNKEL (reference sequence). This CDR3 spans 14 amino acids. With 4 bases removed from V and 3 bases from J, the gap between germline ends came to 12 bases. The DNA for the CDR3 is TGTGCCAGCAGCCGGGACACGCGGGACACTGAAGCTTTCTTT. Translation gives CASSRDTRDTEAFF. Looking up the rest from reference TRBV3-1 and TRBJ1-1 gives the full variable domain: DTAVSQTPKYLVTQMGNDKSIKCEQNLGHDTMYWYKQDSKKFLKIMFSYNNKELIINETVPNRFSPKSPDKAHLNLHINSLELGDSAVYFCASSRDTRDTEAFFGQGTRLTVV.

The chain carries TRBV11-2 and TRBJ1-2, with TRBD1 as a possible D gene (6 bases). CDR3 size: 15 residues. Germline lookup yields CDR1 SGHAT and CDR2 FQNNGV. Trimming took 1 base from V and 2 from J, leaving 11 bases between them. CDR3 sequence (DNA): TGTGCCAGCAGCTTAGGGGACACCCTGAACTATGGCTACACCTTC. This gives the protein CASSLGDTLNYGYTF. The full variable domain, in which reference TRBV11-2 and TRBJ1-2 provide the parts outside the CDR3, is EAGVAQSPRYKIIEKRQSVAFWCNPISGHATLYWYQQILGQGPKLLIQFQNNGVVDDSQLPKDRFSAERLKGVDSTLKIQPAKLEDSAVYLCASSLGDTLNYGYTFGSGTRLTVV.

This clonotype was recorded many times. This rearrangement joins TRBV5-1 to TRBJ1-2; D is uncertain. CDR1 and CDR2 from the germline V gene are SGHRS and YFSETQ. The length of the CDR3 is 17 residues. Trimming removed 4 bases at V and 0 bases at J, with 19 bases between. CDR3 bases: TGCGCCAGCAGCCCAACAGTACAAGGCCGAACTAACTATGGCTACACCTTC. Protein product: CASSPTVQGRTNYGYTF.

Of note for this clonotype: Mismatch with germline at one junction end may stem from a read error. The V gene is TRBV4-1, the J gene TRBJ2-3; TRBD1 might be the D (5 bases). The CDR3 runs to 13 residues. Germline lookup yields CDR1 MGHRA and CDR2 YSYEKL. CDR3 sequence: CVSSQTEGDTQYF. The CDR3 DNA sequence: TGCGTCAGCAGCCAGACAGAAGGGGATACGCAGTATTTT.

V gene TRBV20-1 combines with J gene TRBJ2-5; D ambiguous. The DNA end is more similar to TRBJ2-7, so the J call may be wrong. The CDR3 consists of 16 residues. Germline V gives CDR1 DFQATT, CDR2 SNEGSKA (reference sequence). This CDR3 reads CSARFPGQVVPYEQYF. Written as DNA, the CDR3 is TGCAGTGCCCGATTCCCTGGGCAGGTAGTACCTTACGAGCAGTACTTC.

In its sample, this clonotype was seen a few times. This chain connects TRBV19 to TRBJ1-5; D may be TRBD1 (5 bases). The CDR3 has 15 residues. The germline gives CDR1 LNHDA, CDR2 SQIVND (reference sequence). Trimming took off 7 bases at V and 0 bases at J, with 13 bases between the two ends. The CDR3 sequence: CASNLGPYSNQPQHF. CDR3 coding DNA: TGTGCCAGTAACTTGGGGCCGTATAGCAATCAGCCCCAGCATTTT.

The CDR3 sequence: CASSYVGQGTEAFF. The CDR3 nucleotides are TGTGCCAGCAGTTACGTTGGACAGGGAACTGAAGCTTTCTTT. The chain combines TRBV6-5 with TRBJ1-1; 8 bases align to TRBD1. The CDR3 runs 14 residues. After removal of 2 bases from V and 5 bases from J, the junction contained 4 bases not matched to a gene. CDR1 is MNHEY and CDR2 is SVGAGI in the germline V gene.